Following are 20 T cell receptor beta chains from one sample sequenced in a study of shared clonotypes between healthy human individuals. CD8 cells regarded as naive lacked CD45RO, were positively chosen for CCR7, and omitted terminally differentiated effector memory CD45RA+ cells. Here immunoSEQ multiplex PCR was the method, and the copy in TCRdb shows in-frame clones only, minus some. The data hold about 2 million clones, with about 94% observed a single time. What was sequenced was naive CD8+ T cells sorted from blood. These receptors all stem from a man aged 18 to 29 in good health.

The chain combines TRBV27 with TRBJ1-6; D is perhaps TRBD1 (6 bases). CDR1 and CDR2 (germline): MNHEY, SMNVEV (reference sequence). V shed 4 bases and J shed 6 bases, with 13 bases lying between them. The CDR3 length is 15 residues. The CDR3 DNA is TGTGCCAGCAGTTCCCGGGGGGGGGCTAATTCACCCCTCCACTTT. Translation: CASSSRGGANSPLHF.

J is TRBJ2-2 and V is TRBV4-3, with 8 bases aligning to TRBD1. CDR1 is LGHNA and CDR2 is YSLEER in the germline V gene. V shed 3 bases and J 4 bases; nucleotides not matched to a gene: 4. The CDR3 is 15 amino acids. The CDR3 sequence is CASSHGTGVTGELFF. The CDR3 bases are TGCGCCAGCAGCCACGGGACAGGAGTCACCGGGGAGCTGTTTTTT.

The J gene is TRBJ1-5, the V gene TRBV27; 7 positions agree with TRBD1. Germline V gene data show CDR1 as MNHEY and CDR2 as SMNVEV (reference sequence). V lost 6 bases, J lost 5 bases, and 10 bases stayed unmatched. The CDR3 contains 15 residues. The CDR3 coding sequence is TGTGCCAGCAGGTGGACAGGCTACCCCCATCAGCCCCAGCATTTT. It codes for CASRWTGYPHQPQHF.

J is TRBJ2-1 and V is TRBV9; D is possibly TRBD1 (5 bases). V dropped 3 bases and J dropped 6 bases, with 13 bases sitting between them. The CDR3 runs 14 residues. CDR1 SGDLS and CDR2 YYNGEE come from the germline V gene. The CDR3 sequence is CASSAQGLGNEQFF. DNA of the CDR3: TGTGCCAGCAGCGCCCAGGGTTTGGGCAATGAGCAGTTCTTC. Combining the CDR3 with reference TRBV9 and TRBJ2-1 gives the whole variable domain DSGVTQTPKHLITATGQRVTLRCSPRSGDLSVYWYQQSLDQGLQFLIQYYNGEERAKGNILERFSAQQFPDLHSELNLSSLELGDSALYFCASSAQGLGNEQFFGPGTRLTVL.

The chain recombines TRBV4-1 with TRBJ2-1; 9 bases match TRBD2. The trim removed 0 bases at V and 12 bases at J, leaving 12 bases unmatched. This CDR3 is built from 16 residues. The germline gives CDR1 MGHRA, CDR2 YSYEKL. CDR3 sequence reads: CASSQDPRGGAQGQFF. CDR3 nucleotides: TGCGCCAGCAGCCAAGATCCCCGCGGGGGGGCCCAGGGGCAGTTCTTC.

V usage is TRBV7-6 and J usage is TRBJ2-5; 12 bases fit TRBD2. The CDR3 contains 17 residues. Germline trimming cut 5 bases from V and 4 bases from J; bases unmatched to any gene: 11. The germline V gene encodes CDR1 SGHVS and CDR2 FNYEAQ. Here the CDR3 reads CASSKGLAGTIGETQYF. DNA of the CDR3: TGTGCCAGCAGCAAAGGACTAGCGGGGACTATTGGAGAGACCCAGTACTTC.

This clone was recorded once. This chain connects TRBV28 to TRBJ1-5, with TRBD1 matching 7 bases. Germline CDR1 reads MDHEN; CDR2 reads SYDVKM. The CDR3 totals 14 residues. J gave up 7 bases and V 5 bases, and 8 bases lay outside the gene matches. CDR3 residues: CASSLLQGYQPQHF. The CDR3 nucleotides are TGTGCCAGCAGTCTACTACAGGGGTACCAGCCCCAGCATTTT.

This chain connects TRBV27 to TRBJ1-2; D might be TRBD1 (6 bases). CDR3 length: 14 residues. CDR1 and CDR2 from the germline V gene are MNHEY and SMNVEV (reference sequence). The V end was cut by 10 bases, the J end by 2 bases, with 17 bases between. CDR3 coding DNA: TGTGCCACCAGCGCAGGGGACCCGAACTATGGCTACACCTTC. This sequence encodes CATSAGDPNYGYTF.

This sequence joins TRBV21-1 and TRBJ2-1; the table's D call of TRBD2 was not tested on the DNA. TRBV21-1 is a listed pseudogene. The CDR3 consists of 14 residues. CDR3 region: CASSKAGTSGIPFF. CDR3 sequence (DNA): TGTGCCAGCAGCAAAGCGGGGACTAGCGGGATCCCGTTCTTC.

The J gene is TRBJ1-3, the V gene TRBV27; D is uncertain. V was clipped by 5 bases and J by 4 bases, with 24 bases between them. CDR1 and CDR2 from the germline V gene are MNHEY and SMNVEV (reference sequence). CDR3 length equals 18 residues. The CDR3 reads CASSPTSALFFLGNTIYF. In nucleotides, the CDR3 is TGTGCCAGCAGTCCGACTTCGGCCCTTTTCTTCCTAGGAAACACCATATATTTT.

The count of this clone is one. The chain carries TRBV28 and TRBJ1-4, with D unresolved. The CDR3 consists of 14 residues. Trimming left V 4 bases short and J 5 bases short, with 11 bases between. Germline-derived CDR1 and CDR2 are MDHEN and SYDVKM. The chain's CDR3 is CASSSTQGNEKLFF. In DNA, the CDR3 is TGTGCCAGCAGTTCCACGCAAGGGAATGAAAAACTGTTTTTT.

The chain has TRBV5-4 and TRBJ2-7; 8 nucleotides agree with TRBD2. Germline CDR1 and CDR2: SGHNT and YYREEE (reference sequence). The V and J ends lost 2 bases and 1 base, in that order; junction bases with no gene match: 5. The CDR3 sequence is 15 residues long. CDR3 sequence (DNA): TGTGCCAGCAGCTTCTTTGCGGGGGGTTCCTACGAGCAGTACTTC. It specifies CASSFFAGGSYEQYF.

This clone was detected once. V gene TRBV27 combines with J gene TRBJ2-3, with a possible D match to TRBD1 (5 bases). Germline V lookup: CDR1 MNHEY, CDR2 SMNVEV (reference sequence). Deletions cut 3 bases from V and 4 bases from J, with 8 bases between. The CDR3 loop spans 13 amino acids. In nucleotides, the CDR3 is TGTGCCAGCAGTTTTCAAGGGGCAGATACGCAGTATTTT. This translates into CASSFQGADTQYF.

In the case of this clone: This same CDR3 is encoded by further DNA sequences in the sample. The rearrangement links TRBV4-3 to TRBJ2-7; TRBD1 might be the D (5 bases). Trimming cost V 0 bases and J 3 bases, with 12 bases left between them. Germline-derived CDR1 and CDR2 are LGHNA and YSLEER. The CDR3 contains 15 residues. CDR3 amino acids: CASSQERQGSYEQYF. CDR3 nucleotide sequence: TGCGCCAGCAGCCAAGAACGGCAGGGTAGCTACGAGCAGTACTTC.

The chain combines TRBV2 with TRBJ2-7; maybe TRBD1 (6 bases). Between the trimmed V and J ends, which lost 6 bases and 3 bases, there was a span of 12 bases. The CDR3 sequence is 13 residues long. Germline-derived CDR1 and CDR2 are SNHLY and FYNNEI. Here the CDR3 DNA reads TGTGCCAGCAGGGAACAGGGAAACTACGAGCAGTACTTC. Residues: CASREQGNYEQYF.

The count of this clone is one. The gene calls are TRBV10-3 and TRBJ2-5, with 9 nucleotides matching TRBD2. This CDR3 comprises 16 residues. V lost 1 base, J lost 0 bases, and 3 bases stayed unmatched. Germline-derived CDR1 and CDR2 are ENHRY and SYGVKD. The CDR3 coding sequence is TGTGCCATCAGTGAGTGGATAGCGGGGGACCAAGAGACCCAGTACTTC. Its protein is CAISEWIAGDQETQYF.

This clone was picked up one time. The chain recombines TRBV9 with TRBJ2-3, with 11 bases fitting TRBD2. Unmatched junction bases numbered 4, after V lost 5 bases and J lost 2 bases. This CDR3 comprises 15 residues. Germline V gives CDR1 SGDLS, CDR2 YYNGEE. In DNA form, the CDR3 reads TGTGCCAGCAGTGAGGGACTAGCGGCCACAGATACGCAGTATTTT. Its protein product is CASSEGLAATDTQYF.

This clone was counted a single time. The V call is TRBV7-8, the J call TRBJ1-1, with 7 bases identical to TRBD1. Germline V gene sequence: CDR1 SGHVS, CDR2 FQNEAQ. The V and J ends lost 2 bases and 5 bases, in that order; junction bases with no gene match: 11. The CDR3 length is 16 residues. CDR3 residues: CASSLLQGDMGTEAFF. The CDR3 DNA reads TGTGCCAGCAGCTTACTGCAGGGGGATATGGGGACTGAAGCTTTCTTT.

The V gene is TRBV27, the J gene TRBJ1-6, with 9 bases matching TRBD1. The CDR3 spans 14 residues. Germline CDR1 and CDR2: MNHEY and SMNVEV (reference sequence). Unmatched junction bases numbered 4, after V lost 6 bases and J lost 7 bases. The CDR3 region is CASRWTGANSPLHF. DNA of the CDR3: TGTGCCAGCAGGTGGACAGGGGCGAATTCACCCCTCCACTTT.

The J gene is TRBJ2-7, the V gene TRBV6-1, with a possible D match to TRBD2 (5 bases). The CDR3 is made up of 17 amino acids. Germline values: CDR1 MNHNS, CDR2 SASEGT. Trimming pared 2 bases from V and 2 bases from J, leaving 19 bases between. As DNA, the CDR3 is TGTGCCAGCAGTGAAAAAGGCCGTAGCCGGGGAGCCTACGAGCAGTACTTC. It codes for CASSEKGRSRGAYEQYF.